These 27 T cell receptor beta chains came from one sample sequenced in a study of shared clonotypes between healthy human individuals. TCRdb's copy holds only in-frame clones and misses some; the assay was immunoSEQ multiplex PCR. The sample has some 500,000 clones, about 96% seen once. Sequencing was carried out using naive CD4+ T cells sorted from blood. Indicated subset: CD45RA+ positively selected. Every receptor here comes from a woman in her 30s in good health.

V is TRBV10-2 and J is TRBJ2-7; D is possibly TRBD1 (6 bases). V lost 6 bases and J lost 5, with 11 bases in between. CDR1 WSHSY and CDR2 SAAADI come from the germline V gene. CDR3 size: 12 residues. CDR3 nucleotide sequence: TGCGCCAGCAGAACCCCAGGGGACGAGCAGTACTTC. As protein: CASRTPGDEQYF.

The V call is TRBV18, the J call TRBJ2-7; 14 positions match TRBD2. This CDR3 is 17 amino acids long. Per germline, CDR1 KGHSH and CDR2 LQKENI. After removal of 3 bases from V and 4 bases from J, the junction contained 8 bases not matched to a gene. The CDR3 nucleotides read TGTGCCAGCTCACCTCCGGGACTAGCGGGAGAGTTATACGAGCAGTACTTC. It encodes CASSPPGLAGELYEQYF.

V is TRBV5-4 and J is TRBJ2-5, with a possible D match to TRBD1 (5 bases). Trimming pared 1 base from V and 1 base from J, leaving 11 bases between. The CDR3 covers 15 residues. Germline V gives CDR1 SGHNT, CDR2 YYREEE (reference sequence). The CDR3 sequence is CASSLFQGAQETQYF. The DNA for the CDR3 is TGTGCCAGCAGCTTGTTTCAAGGGGCCCAAGAGACCCAGTACTTC.

The CDR3 here is CASSVSPGWEEKLFF. In nucleotides, the CDR3 is TGTGCCAGCAGCGTATCTCCAGGCTGGGAAGAAAAACTGTTTTTT. J is TRBJ1-4 and V is TRBV9, with no clear D. Trimming removed 1 base at V and 8 bases at J, with 15 bases between. CDR3 length: 15 residues. CDR1 is SGDLS and CDR2 is YYNGEE in the germline V gene. The complete variable domain, with remaining parts taken from reference TRBV9 and TRBJ1-4, reads DSGVTQTPKHLITATGQRVTLRCSPRSGDLSVYWYQQSLDQGLQFLIQYYNGEERAKGNILERFSAQQFPDLHSELNLSSLELGDSALYFCASSVSPGWEEKLFFGSGTQLSVL.

Concerning this clone itself: Other DNA sequences from this sample encode an identical CDR3 as well. This chain connects TRBV28 to TRBJ2-7; perhaps TRBD1 as D (5 bases). The CDR3 loop spans 13 amino acids. V lost 3 bases and J 2 bases, leaving 8 bases between the germline ends. The germline CDR1 and CDR2 sequences are MDHEN and SYDVKM. CDR3 residues: CASSLTVTYEQYF. The CDR3 DNA sequence: TGTGCCAGCAGTTTGACAGTTACCTACGAGCAGTACTTC.

This clone was recorded once. J is TRBJ1-4 and V is TRBV7-2; no clear D. Trimming removed 5 bases from V and 8 bases from J, with 18 bases in between. The CDR3 covers 15 residues. Germline loops: CDR1 SGHTA, CDR2 FQGNSA. The CDR3 sequence: CASSPSAGLVEKLFF. CDR3 DNA sequence: TGTGCCAGCAGCCCCAGCGCCGGCTTGGTGGAAAAACTGTTTTTT.

The gene calls are TRBV11-2 and TRBJ1-2; 10 nucleotides align to TRBD1. This CDR3 region has 14 residues. The germline V gene encodes CDR1 SGHAT and CDR2 FQNNGV. V shed 5 bases and J 8 bases; nucleotides not matched to a gene: 8. This CDR3 is CASSQLRQGAGYTF. The CDR3 DNA reads TGTGCCAGCAGCCAACTTCGACAGGGGGCGGGCTACACCTTC. The entire variable domain, with the rest obtained from reference TRBV11-2 and TRBJ1-2, is as follows: EAGVAQSPRYKIIEKRQSVAFWCNPISGHATLYWYQQILGQGPKLLIQFQNNGVVDDSQLPKDRFSAERLKGVDSTLKIQPAKLEDSAVYLCASSQLRQGAGYTFGSGTRLTVV.

V gene TRBV5-4 combines with J gene TRBJ2-7; 9 bases agree with TRBD1. Trimming at V came to 4 bases and at J to 1 base, leaving 6 bases not matched to a gene. The CDR3 extends over 15 amino acids. Germline CDR1 reads SGHNT; CDR2 reads YYREEE (reference sequence). CDR3 bases: TGTGCCAGCAGCACAACAGGGGGCAAATCCTACGAGCAGTACTTC. This gives the protein CASSTTGGKSYEQYF.

This sequence joins TRBV7-6 and TRBJ2-7; maybe TRBD1 (6 bases). The CDR3 extends over 15 amino acids. V was trimmed by 0 bases and J by 7 bases, leaving 16 bases between them. The germline CDR1 and CDR2 sequences are SGHVS and FNYEAQ. CDR3 sequence (DNA): TGTGCCAGCAGCTTAGCTGGTACTCCAGGGGTTGAGCAGTACTTC. Translated, it gives CASSLAGTPGVEQYF.

This chain uses TRBV11-2 with TRBJ2-3; the D gene could be TRBD1 or TRBD2 (7 bases each). This CDR3 contains 15 residues. V was shortened by 5 bases and J by 4 bases, with 16 bases between the two germline ends. CDR1 is SGHAT and CDR2 is FQNNGV in the germline V gene. CDR3 bases: TGTGCCAGCAGCCAACGACAGGGAGGGGCAGATACGCAGTATTTT. Protein sequence: CASSQRQGGADTQYF.

This chain joins TRBV7-9 and TRBJ1-1, with 12 bases matching TRBD1. The germline V gene encodes CDR1 SEHNR and CDR2 FQNEAQ (reference sequence). This CDR3 comprises 17 residues. V was pared by 2 bases and J by 3 bases, with 7 bases of the junction left unmatched. The CDR3 here is CASSLRGTGGPHTEAFF. The CDR3 nucleotides are TGTGCCAGCAGCTTACGCGGGACAGGGGGCCCCCACACTGAAGCTTTCTTT.

J is TRBJ2-1 and V is TRBV28; possibly TRBD1 or TRBD2 for D (5 bases each). V lost 0 bases to trimming and J lost 0 bases, with 9 bases between them. This CDR3 spans 16 amino acids. Germline V gene data show CDR1 as MDHEN and CDR2 as SYDVKM. This CDR3 is CASSLWPGSSYNEQFF. The CDR3 DNA reads TGTGCCAGCAGTTTATGGCCAGGGAGCTCCTACAATGAGCAGTTCTTC.

V is TRBV5-1 and J is TRBJ2-2; D may be TRBD2 (5 bases). V gave up 0 bases and J gave up 3 bases, with 12 bases separating them. The CDR3 is 16 amino acids. CDR1 and CDR2 from the germline V gene are SGHRS and YFSETQ. The CDR3 DNA sequence: TGCGCCAGCAGCTTGGGTGAGGTGGGAGACACCGGGGAGCTGTTTTTT. Residues: CASSLGEVGDTGELFF.

This clone was picked up one time. V is TRBV11-2 and J is TRBJ2-2, with 9 bases aligning to TRBD2. The germline V gene has CDR1 SGHAT and CDR2 FQNNGV. Trimming at V came to 4 bases and at J to 5 bases, leaving 8 bases not matched to a gene. This CDR3 is 16 amino acids long. The CDR3 DNA sequence: TGTGCCAGCAGCTCACTTAGCGGGAGATGGACCGGGGAGCTGTTTTTT. It specifies CASSSLSGRWTGELFF.

V gene TRBV5-1 combines with J gene TRBJ2-3; 7 bases align to TRBD2. The CDR3 loop spans 16 amino acids. The germline V gene has CDR1 SGHRS and CDR2 YFSETQ. Trimming removed 1 base from V and 3 bases from J; junction bases left unmatched: 8. The CDR3 sequence is CASSLLITSDTDTQYF. The CDR3 bases are TGCGCCAGCAGCTTGCTTATAACTAGCGATACAGATACGCAGTATTTT.

The chain is built from TRBV9 and TRBJ2-7; 9 bases agree with TRBD2. V gave up 1 base and J gave up 2 bases; unmatched junction bases: 4. Germline lookup yields CDR1 SGDLS and CDR2 YYNGEE. The CDR3 is made up of 15 amino acids. The CDR3 bases are TGTGCCAGCAGCGTAAGTCCTAGCGGGACCTACGAGCAGTACTTC. Protein: CASSVSPSGTYEQYF.

The rearrangement uses TRBV6-5 and TRBJ2-5; either TRBD1 or TRBD2 may supply D (6 bases each). The CDR3 consists of 15 residues. V lost 6 bases, J lost 2 bases, and 16 bases lay in between. Per the germline V gene, CDR1 is MNHEY and CDR2 is SVGAGI. CDR3 amino acids: CASRTDRRGQETQYF. The DNA for the CDR3 is TGTGCCAGCAGAACTGACAGGAGGGGACAAGAGACCCAGTACTTC.

The rearrangement links TRBV28 to TRBJ2-7, with 8 bases identical to TRBD2. The V and J ends lost 6 bases and 2 bases, in that order; junction bases with no gene match: 6. Germline values: CDR1 MDHEN, CDR2 SYDVKM. The CDR3 covers 14 residues. As DNA, the CDR3 is TGTGCCAGCAGCGAGCGGGAGCGCCCCTACGAGCAGTACTTC. Translated: CASSERERPYEQYF.

In DNA form, the CDR3 reads TGCGCCAGCAGCTTGGTTGCTAGCGGGAGAGGCACAGATACGCAGTATTTT. The encoded protein is CASSLVASGRGTDTQYF. The chain recombines TRBV5-1 with TRBJ2-3, with TRBD2 matching 10 bases. This CDR3 spans 17 amino acids. Trimming at V came to 0 bases and at J to 1 base, leaving 5 bases not matched to a gene. CDR1 is SGHRS, CDR2 YFSETQ, per germline.

The chain recombines TRBV19 with TRBJ2-7; D remains unclear. This CDR3 region has 14 residues. Per the germline V gene, CDR1 is LNHDA and CDR2 is SQIVND (reference sequence). Trimming stripped 7 bases from V and 2 bases from J, with 15 bases between. DNA for the CDR3: TGTGCCAGTACCCCCGCCGGGCCTCCCTACGAGCAGTACTTC. Amino acid sequence: CASTPAGPPYEQYF.

This sequence joins TRBV5-1 and TRBJ2-1; 8 bases agree with TRBD2. CDR3 length equals 17 residues. Unmatched junction bases numbered 11, after V lost 0 bases and J lost 6 bases. The V gene's germline CDR1 is SGHRS and CDR2 YFSETQ. This CDR3 is CASSLVYPGGPRNEQFF. CDR3 bases: TGCGCCAGCAGCTTGGTTTACCCGGGAGGGCCGCGCAATGAGCAGTTCTTC. The full variable domain, its missing parts supplied by reference TRBV5-1 and TRBJ2-1, is KAGVTQTPRYLIKTRGQQVTLSCSPISGHRSVSWYQQTPGQGLQFLFEYFSETQRNKGNFPGRFSGRQFSNSRSEMNVSTLELGDSALYLCASSLVYPGGPRNEQFFGPGTRLTVL.

The chain joins TRBV5-4 to TRBJ2-7; 8 bases are a match to TRBD1. CDR3 length equals 14 residues. V was clipped by 3 bases and J by 2 bases; unmatched bases: 4. CDR1 is SGHNT, CDR2 YYREEE, per germline (reference sequence). CDR3 nucleotide sequence: TGTGCCAGCAGCTCAGGGGGCACCACCTACGAGCAGTACTTC. It codes for CASSSGGTTYEQYF.

The CDR3: CASSIPGTGVYEQYF. CDR3 nucleotides: TGTGCCAGTAGTATTCCCGGGACAGGGGTCTACGAGCAGTACTTC. The chain has TRBV19 and TRBJ2-5; TRBD1 matches 10 bases. The last part of the DNA fits TRBJ2-7 better; the J call may be wrong. This CDR3 spans 15 amino acids. CDR1 is LNHDA, CDR2 SQIVND, per germline (reference sequence).

The genes are TRBV6-5 and TRBJ1-5; D is unclear. The CDR3 consists of 14 residues. Trimming stripped 0 bases from V and 4 bases from J, with 7 bases between. Germline V gene lookup returns CDR1 MNHEY and CDR2 SVGAGI. CDR3 nucleotide sequence: TGTGCCAGCAGTTACTCCGGCCCTAATCAGCCCCAGCATTTT. It yields the protein CASSYSGPNQPQHF.

The chain links TRBV6-6 to TRBJ1-3; tentative D call: TRBD1 (5 bases). Trimming left V 6 bases short and J 5 bases short, with 20 bases between. The CDR3 extends over 16 amino acids. Germline CDR1 and CDR2: MNHNY and SVGAGI (reference sequence). In DNA, the CDR3 is TGTGCCAGCAGCCCCGCCGGGGGGGTACTGAGAAACACCATATATTTT. Translation gives CASSPAGGVLRNTIYF.

This chain connects TRBV6-5 to TRBJ1-1, with 7 bases matching TRBD1. This CDR3 contains 14 residues. Trimming took 6 bases from V and 1 from J; bases not matched to a gene: 5. In germline, CDR1 is MNHEY, CDR2 SVGAGI. This chain's CDR3 is CASRNRDRNTEAFF. CDR3 nucleotide sequence: TGTGCCAGCAGAAACCGGGACAGGAACACTGAAGCTTTCTTT.

The V gene is TRBV5-4, the J gene TRBJ2-3; 10 bases line up with TRBD2. J was trimmed by 3 bases and V by 4 bases; bases with no gene match: 5. This CDR3 is built from 15 residues. Germline V gene sequence: CDR1 SGHNT, CDR2 YYREEE (reference sequence). The CDR3 loop reads CASSPGLARTDTQYF. Written as DNA, the CDR3 is TGTGCCAGCAGCCCGGGACTAGCGAGAACAGATACGCAGTATTTT.